This T cell receptor (beta chain) was sequenced in a study of Ad26.COV2.S vaccination and SARS-CoV-2 variants. Study information: Donor was in the COV1001 Ad26.COV2.S trial arm.

The data were produced by immunoSEQ multiplex PCR, yet TCRdb's version contains in-frame clones alone and is incomplete. This sample has about 350,000 clones, with around nine tenths found just once. Treatment specified: about 20 received Ad26.COV2.S at low or high dose, single or two shots; about 5 received placebo; per-sample allocation not given. Day 63 after the first vaccine or placebo injection was the time point for sampling. V gave up 6 bases and J gave up 4 bases, with 10 bases separating them. CDR1 and CDR2 from the germline V gene are LGHDT and YNNKEL (reference sequence). This CDR3 is 13 amino acids long.

This clonotype originated in a person between 18 and 60 years old who received the Ad26.COV2.S COVID-19 vaccine or a placebo. Material: peripheral blood, obtained in a trial of Ad26.COV2.S vaccine versus placebo. The rearrangement uses TRBV3-1 (or the pseudogene TRBV3-2) and TRBJ1-3; D perhaps matches TRBD1 (5 bases). The CDR3 reads CASSYYRGNTIYF. Here the CDR3 DNA reads TGTGCCAGCAGTTATTACAGGGGAAACACCATATATTTT.